This T cell receptor beta chain originates from a study of T cell repertoires in cytomegalovirus infection. Study as a whole: A matching HLA type, together with CMV infection, was signaled by public TCR beta signatures.

TCRdb reprocessed the reads via MiXCR and lists one record per CDR3 protein. Altogether some 700,000 distinct CDR3 sequences are present, roughly 36% being singletons, with the ten largest covering around 2.8%. General study points: Of the TCR beta families, the public ones yielded a cumulative frequency that identified carriers of CMV plus the relevant HLA.

This clonotype was observed many times. Antigen specificity is unknown. Trimming took 1 base from V and 1 from J; bases not matched to a gene: 4. There are 17 residues in the CDR3. Germline CDR1 reads LNHDA; CDR2 reads SQIVND (reference sequence). Sequencing was carried out using PBMCs. The chain uses TRBV19 and TRBJ2-1; 10 bases fit TRBD2. The clonotype was recovered from a human donor in good health (CMV status not recorded). Some clones in this sample may be carry-over from other donors' samples. DNA for the CDR3: TGTGCCAGTAGTATAGTAGGACTAGCGGAGTCCTACAATGAGCAGTTCTTC. Its protein product is CASSIVGLAESYNEQFF.